The rows below give T cell receptor beta chains drawn from one sample of a study of Ad26.COV2.S vaccination and SARS-CoV-2 variants. Produced via immunoSEQ multiplex PCR; TCRdb's table is partial and in-frame only. The table shows about 680,000 clones, with about 90% occurring only once. The sequencing used peripheral blood, collected in a trial of Ad26.COV2.S vaccine versus placebo. These TCRs come from a person between 18 and 59 years old who received the Ad26.COV2.S COVID-19 vaccine or a placebo. CDR3s include the opening cysteine and the closing phenylalanine or tryptophan. A D gene is named only where the DNA matches it firmly. Size is stated for part of the rows, as once, few or many counts, or as a class when the clone is expanded.

CDR3 DNA | CDR3 protein | CDR3 length | clone size | J gene | V gene | D gene
TGCAGCGCGGGACAGGTCTATGGCTACACCTTC | CSAGQVYGYTF | 11 | once | TRBJ1-2 | TRBV29-1 | TRBD1
TGTGCCAGCAGTGAAGGGACAGGGGGAGGAGAAAAACTGTTTTTT | CASSEGTGGGEKLFF | 15 | - | TRBJ1-4 | TRBV2 | TRBD1
TGTGCCAGCAGCGTAGAGGACAGGGGGTTAGCTTTCTTT | CASSVEDRGLAFF | 13 | - | TRBJ1-1 | TRBV9 | TRBD1
TGTGCCAGCGGGGGTCCGGGCTCTTACACTGAAGCTTTCTTT | CASGGPGSYTEAFF | 14 | - | TRBJ1-1 | TRBV2 | -
TGTGCCAGCAGCCATACAACAGGGAAAACTGAAGCTTTCTTT | CASSHTTGKTEAFF | 14 | few | TRBJ1-1 | TRBV3-1/TRBV3-2 | -
TGTGCCAGCTCATCAAATAGCGGGGATAAAAACATTCAGTACTTC | CASSSNSGDKNIQYF | 15 | - | TRBJ2-4 | TRBV18 | TRBD2
TGTGCTAGTGGTTTGGTAAAGCTAGCGGGAGCAGGCGAGCAGTACTTC | CASGLVKLAGAGEQYF | 16 | - | TRBJ2-7 | TRBV12-5 | TRBD2
TGTGCCAGCAGGGGAGGGCAAGAGACCCAGTACTTC | CASRGGQETQYF | 12 | - | TRBJ2-5 | TRBV12-3/TRBV12-4 | TRBD2
TGTGCCAGCAGACCGACAGGGGGAGGTGAAAAACTGTTTTTT | CASRPTGGGEKLFF | 14 | - | TRBJ1-4 | TRBV7-6 | TRBD1
TGCAGCGTGAAGGGACAGGGGAACACTGAAGCTTTCTTT | CSVKGQGNTEAFF | 13 | - | TRBJ1-1 | TRBV29-1 | TRBD1
TGCAGCGTCCGAGGGGTAGGGACGTACTATGGCTACACCTTC | CSVRGVGTYYGYTF | 14 | - | TRBJ1-2 | TRBV29-1 | -
TGTGCCAGCAGTGAAGCGCGGGGCTATAGCAATCAGCCCCAGCATTTT | CASSEARGYSNQPQHF | 16 | - | TRBJ1-5 | TRBV6-1 | -
TGTGCCAGCAGCTTGGCTGGAGGGAGCACTGAAGCTTTCTTT | CASSLAGGSTEAFF | 14 | - | TRBJ1-1 | TRBV5-4 | -
TGTGCCACCAGCAGTTGGGTTAAACTAGCGGGAGTCCCCGATACGCAGTATTTT | CATSSWVKLAGVPDTQYF | 18 | - | TRBJ2-3 | TRBV15 | TRBD2
TGTGCCAGCAGCTTGGCCGTTATAAATGAGCAGTTCTTC | CASSLAVINEQFF | 13 | - | TRBJ2-1 | TRBV5-4 | -
TGTGCCAGCAGCCCGCCCCCGGGACTAGCGAACTACAATGAGCAGTTCTTC | CASSPPPGLANYNEQFF | 17 | once | TRBJ2-1 | TRBV5-6 | TRBD2
TGTGCCAGCAGCACACCGGGACAGGGGGCTAACAATGAGCAGTTCTTC | CASSTPGQGANNEQFF | 16 | - | TRBJ2-1 | TRBV9 | TRBD1
TGTGCAAGTCGGGTCGACGGGCCATGCACAGATACGCAGTATTTT | CASRVDGPCTDTQYF | 15 | - | TRBJ2-3 | TRBV12-2 | -
TGCGCCAGCAGCTTGGCGGCGGGCGATACGCAGTATTTT | CASSLAAGDTQYF | 13 | - | TRBJ2-3 | TRBV5-1 | -
TGTGCCAGCAGTTTTCGGGGTTTTGAAGGAGGCTACACCTTC | CASSFRGFEGGYTF | 14 | - | TRBJ1-2 | TRBV27 | -
TGCGCCAGCAGCCAAGACCCCGGACTTACTGGCTACACCTTC | CASSQDPGLTGYTF | 14 | - | TRBJ1-2 | TRBV4-3 | -
TGTGCCAGCAGCGTAGCAGGGAACGAGCAGTACTTC | CASSVAGNEQYF | 12 | - | TRBJ2-7 | TRBV9 | -
TGTGCCAGCAGCTTAGACCAGGAGGGCTACACCTTC | CASSLDQEGYTF | 12 | few | TRBJ1-2 | TRBV7-2 | -
TGTGCCAGCAGTTTCGGACAGCCTGGAAACACCATATATTTT | CASSFGQPGNTIYF | 14 | - | TRBJ1-3 | TRBV6-5 | -
TGTGCCACCAGTGACCCCCGACTAGCGCTCACAGATACGCAGTATTTT | CATSDPRLALTDTQYF | 16 | - | TRBJ2-3 | TRBV24-1 | TRBD2
TGCGCCAGCAGCCAAGCGGGACTAGTTTCCTACGAGCAGTACTTC | CASSQAGLVSYEQYF | 15 | - | TRBJ2-7 | TRBV4-1 | TRBD2
TGTGCCAGCAGCTTGGGGGGACGGAGCTCTGGGGCCAACGTCCTGACTTTC | CASSLGGRSSGANVLTF | 17 | - | TRBJ2-6 | TRBV5-4 | -
TGTGCCAGCAGCTTAGCGTCTACAGGGCCACACGAGCAGTACTTC | CASSLASTGPHEQYF | 15 | - | TRBJ2-7 | TRBV7-2 | -
TGTGCCAGCAGCCGGCCAGGAGTAGGCTACGAGCAGTACTTC | CASSRPGVGYEQYF | 14 | - | TRBJ2-7 | TRBV5-8 | -
TGTGCCAGCAGCCAAGTAGGCGGACTAGCAGGCGAGCAGTACTTC | CASSQVGGLAGEQYF | 15 | - | TRBJ2-7 | TRBV3-1/TRBV3-2 | TRBD2
TGTGCCAGCTCAAAGACCCCTTCAGGGGCCTCCTACGAGCAGTACTTC | CASSKTPSGASYEQYF | 16 | few | TRBJ2-7 | TRBV18 | -
TGTGCCAGTAGTATAAAAGTAATGTTCGGGAATTATAGCAATCAGCCCCAGCATTTT | CASSIKVMFGNYSNQPQHF | 19 | - | TRBJ1-5 | TRBV19 | -
TGTGCCAGCAGTTTCGTGGGGCACTATGGCTACACCTTC | CASSFVGHYGYTF | 13 | once | TRBJ1-2 | TRBV27 | -